This T cell receptor (beta chain) was obtained from a study of T-cell reconstitution after alpha-beta-depleted transplantation in children. Unique molecular identifiers featured in how the TCRbeta library was prepared. TCRdb re-derived calls from the PCR reads in MiXCR, one entry per CDR3 protein. The sample has 600,000 to 800,000 distinct CDR3 sequences; about an eighth are singletons. This clonotype came up many times. What it binds is not known. The CDR3 loop spans 14 amino acids. The germline V gene has CDR1 SGHTA and CDR2 FQGTGA. Trimming took 4 bases from V and 4 from J, leaving 13 bases between them. General study results and limits: One year after transplant, T-cell counts and diversity came mostly from newly produced T cells. From surviving recipient T cells and thymic progenitors came the high day-60 TCRbeta diversity observed in some patients. As was reported, about two months after transplant, alpha-beta T cells came from several hundred expanded graft clones.

The sequencing here drew on PBMCs, taken before TCRalphabeta/CD19-depleted stem cell transplant. The chain uses TRBV7-3 and TRBJ1-1, with D possibly TRBD1 on 5 matching bases. This TCR derives from a girl aged 2-15 years with congenital amegakaryocytic thrombocytopenia, due to receive a stem cell transplant. The chain's CDR3 is CASSSGPAGTEAFF. The CDR3 DNA follows: TGTGCCAGCAGCTCGGGACCAGCGGGCACTGAAGCTTTCTTT.